This section outlines one T cell receptor beta chain sequence together with its context. Its antigen is still unknown. A read error may be the cause here, since a much bigger clone is one base away. This sample is part of a study of early T cells in non-severe SARS-CoV-2 infection. At the level of the study: Sequencing of unsorted whole blood was done on bulk RNA, leaving chains unpaired. Regarding the study as a whole: VDJdb matching, biased toward anti-spike CD8 responses, missed private and CD4 specificities.

Germline V lookup: CDR1 MDHEN, CDR2 SYDVKM. CDR3 length equals 14 residues. Attached unique molecular identifiers marked individual cDNA molecules. TCRdb reanalysed the 5' RACE reads using MiXCR and keeps one entry per CDR3 protein. The sample carries 55,000 to 75,000 distinct CDR3 sequences, over 9% recorded once. The sequenced material came from whole blood. This clonotype was obtained from an adult who was a healthcare worker with PCR-confirmed SARS-CoV-2 infection or an uninfected control (not recorded which). The gene calls are TRBV28 and TRBJ2-1; no reliable D call. The CDR3 DNA reads TGTGCCACCCGGGCCTGGAGCTCCTACAATGAGCAGCTCTTC. Residues: CATRAWSSYNEQLF.